This TCR beta chain originates from a study of T-cell memory formation after mild COVID-19 listed by TCRdb under 2021. Background on the whole study: Most TCR sequence clusters were specific to one of the two donors. In a couple of donors, T-cell clones that expanded and contracted after mild COVID-19 were tracked by sequencing TCRalpha and TCRbeta repertoires over time. Two young, previously healthy adult volunteers, one female and one male, were included in the cohort.

CDR1 and CDR2 are drawn from the germline V gene: SGHRS, YFSETQ. Spanning cysteine to phenylalanine, the CDR3 consists of 12 amino acids. Just CDR3 DNA is preserved here, 36 bases in frame from base 1. V is clipped by 8 bases and J by 3 bases, and the sequence between their germline boundaries is 11 bases long. Instrument on record: Illumina NovaSeq 6000. TCRalpha and TCRbeta cDNA libraries were constructed by 5'RACE with constant-segment primers, with sample barcodes and unique molecular identifiers being introduced. Trizol reagent was used to extract RNA from every sample. Libraries were amplified in two PCR steps, with a second sample barcode and Illumina TruSeq adapters added in the second step. Sequencing of libraries was performed on an Illumina NovaSeq with 2 x 150 bp paired-end reads. In the original analysis: With migec v1.2.7, reads were demultiplexed and then collapsed into UMI-guided consensus sequences. Using mixcr v2.1.11, the UMI consensuses were aligned to TRA and TRB V and J templates and assembled into clonotypes. Clonotypes were classified as expanded or contracted when called significant by both edgeR and NoisET, with noise models trained on biological replicates. For edgeR calls, the thresholds were a false discovery rate-adjusted p below 0.01 and a log2 fold-change of 1. PCA with hierarchical clustering of max-normalized trajectories of the 1000 most abundant clonotypes was used as exploratory dynamics analysis. The CD4 or CD8 phenotype of responding clones was assigned using the separately sequenced CD4+ and CD8+ repertoires. The raw public reads went through TCRdb reprocessing: fastp at Q25, MiXCR clone calling, in-frame beta chains kept. Entries are consolidated by CDR3 protein sequence, retaining the most common genes and DNA. In this record, the V and J calls reflect TCRdb's handling and not the investigators' own analysis. The table for this sample lists around 510,000 distinct CDR3 sequences; roughly a fifth of them were counted only once. The ten largest clones capture around 8.4% of the sample.

The research as a whole found: Clones that contracted from day 15 to 85 showed balanced CD4/CD8 phenotypes, whereas a second wave of clones that expanded from day 15 to 37 leaned towards CD4+. The detection of some responding clones in pre-infection memory suggests that pre-existing cross-reactive memory T cells joined the SARS-CoV-2 response. The study covered only a couple of mild cases, and larger cohorts including severe cases with pre-infection samples were considered necessary. SARS-CoV-2 specificity of the second-wave clones peaking on day 37 was not confirmed. Contracting CD4+ clones turned up mainly in the CM and EM memory subsets, whereas EMRA was where CD8+ clones were enriched.

Ficoll-Paque density gradient centrifugation was used to isolate PBMCs. A note on this clonotype: Its antigen specificity is not known. Per-nucleotide qualities are absent, and no much larger clonotype sits a single base away.

Recombination joined TRBV5-1 with TRBJ1-2; TRBD1 could be the D gene, as 5 bases match. This sequence was found in an adult woman who had mild COVID-19 (a few samples of this study predate the infection). The sample titles of this study are shuffled in the database, so cell type and time point are left out; the donor was told from shared clones. The sequenced material came from PBMCs or a T cell subset sorted from them (not recorded which). At the DNA level, the sequence is TGCGCCAGTCGGGGGAATGACTATGGCTACACCTTC. It specifies CASRGNDYGYTF. Joined to the reference TRBV5-1 and TRBJ1-2 proteins, this CDR3 gives the full variable domain: KAGVTQTPRYLIKTRGQQVTLSCSPISGHRSVSWYQQTPGQGLQFLFEYFSETQRNKGNFPGRFSGRQFSNSRSEMNVSTLELGDSALYLCASRGNDYGYTFGSGTRLTVV.